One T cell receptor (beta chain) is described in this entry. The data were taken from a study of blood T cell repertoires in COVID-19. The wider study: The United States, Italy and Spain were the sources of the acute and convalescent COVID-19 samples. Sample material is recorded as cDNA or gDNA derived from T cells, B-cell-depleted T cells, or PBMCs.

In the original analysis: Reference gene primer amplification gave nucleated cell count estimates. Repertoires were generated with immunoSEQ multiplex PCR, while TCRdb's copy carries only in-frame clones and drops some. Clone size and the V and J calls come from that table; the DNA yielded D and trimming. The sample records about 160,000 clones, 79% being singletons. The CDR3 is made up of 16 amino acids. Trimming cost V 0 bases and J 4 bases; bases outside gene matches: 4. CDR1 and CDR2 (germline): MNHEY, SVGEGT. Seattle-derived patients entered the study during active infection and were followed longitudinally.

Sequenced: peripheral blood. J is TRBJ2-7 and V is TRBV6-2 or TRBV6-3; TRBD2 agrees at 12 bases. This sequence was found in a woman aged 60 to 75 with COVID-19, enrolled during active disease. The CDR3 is CASSYSRLAGDYEQYF. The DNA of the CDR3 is TGTGCCAGCAGTTACTCACGACTAGCGGGAGATTACGAGCAGTACTTC.